The entry that follows covers one T cell receptor (beta chain) sequence. Trimming removed 6 bases from V and 5 bases from J, with 10 bases in between. Germline V CDR1 and CDR2: MNHEY, SVGAGI. CDR3 length equals 13 residues. The entry originates in a study of technical replicates of blood from a handful of donors. TCRdb's table, derived via immunoSEQ multiplex PCR, lists solely in-frame clones and lacks some. The sample includes tens of thousands of clones, roughly 98% of them seen just once. The specimen was T cells isolated from PBMCs. This sequence joins TRBV6-5 and TRBJ2-2; D remains unclear. The sequence was obtained from a human donor in good health. CDR3 loop: CASRSPRTGELFF. CDR3 in DNA: TGTGCCAGCAGATCCCCTAGGACCGGGGAGCTGTTTTTT.